A selection of T cell receptor beta chains follows, all from one sample in a study of blood T cell repertoires in COVID-19. Produced via immunoSEQ multiplex PCR; TCRdb's table is partial and in-frame only. The table shows about 54,000 clones, with 90% occurring only once. Sequenced material: peripheral blood. The receptor source for this set is a woman aged 40 to 49 with active COVID-19. CDR3s include the opening cysteine and the closing phenylalanine or tryptophan. D genes are given only for firm matches. Size values are once, few and many counts, or a class for expanded clones, and some rows have none.

d_call: TRBD1
clone_size: -
j_call: TRBJ1-5
v_call: TRBV18
cdr3_aa: CASSPPSGTATNQPQHF
cdr3_nt: TGTGCCAGCTCACCACCCTCCGGGACAGCTACTAATCAGCCCCAGCATTTT

d_call: TRBD2
clone_size: -
j_call: TRBJ2-2
v_call: TRBV4-2
cdr3_aa: CASSPRRGLGWTGELFF
cdr3_nt: TGTGCCAGCAGTCCCCGAAGGGGACTAGGTTGGACCGGGGAGCTGTTTTTT

d_call: TRBD1
clone_size: -
j_call: TRBJ2-7
v_call: TRBV29-1
cdr3_aa: CSASGTGSFYEQYF
cdr3_nt: TGCAGCGCATCCGGGACAGGGTCCTTCTACGAGCAGTACTTC

d_call: -
clone_size: -
j_call: TRBJ2-3
v_call: TRBV3-1/TRBV3-2
cdr3_aa: CASSHRDTQYF
cdr3_nt: TGTGCCAGCAGCCACAGAGATACGCAGTATTTT

d_call: TRBD2
clone_size: -
j_call: TRBJ2-7
v_call: TRBV2
cdr3_aa: CASRAGTSGGEQYF
cdr3_nt: TGTGCCAGCAGAGCCGGGACTAGCGGGGGCGAGCAGTACTTC

d_call: -
clone_size: -
j_call: TRBJ2-3
v_call: TRBV7-8
cdr3_aa: CASSPQAGASTDTQYF
cdr3_nt: TGTGCCAGCAGCCCACAGGCGGGGGCTAGCACAGATACGCAGTATTTT

d_call: TRBD2
clone_size: -
j_call: TRBJ2-4
v_call: TRBV19
cdr3_aa: CASSMRGASNIQYF
cdr3_nt: TGTGCCAGTAGTATGCGGGGGGCCTCCAACATTCAGTACTTC

d_call: TRBD1
clone_size: -
j_call: TRBJ2-5
v_call: TRBV2
cdr3_aa: CASSSDRVGTQYF
cdr3_nt: TGTGCCAGCAGTTCGGACAGGGTGGGGACCCAGTACTTC

d_call: TRBD1
clone_size: -
j_call: TRBJ2-5
v_call: TRBV10-2
cdr3_aa: CASRDTGAQYF
cdr3_nt: TGCGCCAGCAGGGATACAGGGGCCCAGTACTTC

d_call: -
clone_size: -
j_call: TRBJ2-1
v_call: TRBV5-4
cdr3_aa: CASSLNRGASYNEQFF
cdr3_nt: TGTGCCAGCAGCTTGAACCGGGGGGCCTCCTACAATGAGCAGTTCTTC

d_call: -
clone_size: -
j_call: TRBJ2-7
v_call: TRBV4-2
cdr3_aa: CASSQDTLRDEQYF
cdr3_nt: TGTGCCAGCAGCCAAGACACCCTACGGGACGAGCAGTACTTC

d_call: -
clone_size: -
j_call: TRBJ2-1
v_call: TRBV5-1
cdr3_aa: CASSSRGATYNEQFF
cdr3_nt: TGCGCCAGCAGCTCCAGGGGCGCTACCTACAATGAGCAGTTCTTC

d_call: -
clone_size: -
j_call: TRBJ1-6
v_call: TRBV18
cdr3_aa: CASSGQENSPLHF
cdr3_nt: TGTGCCAGCTCAGGGCAGGAAAATTCACCCCTCCACTTT

d_call: -
clone_size: -
j_call: TRBJ2-4
v_call: TRBV6-1
cdr3_aa: CASSEDGELAKNIQYF
cdr3_nt: TGTGCCAGCAGTGAAGACGGGGAGCTAGCCAAAAACATTCAGTACTTC

d_call: -
clone_size: -
j_call: TRBJ1-5
v_call: TRBV5-6
cdr3_aa: CASSLGQLYSNQPQHF
cdr3_nt: TGTGCCAGCAGCCTCGGACAGTTATATAGCAATCAGCCCCAGCATTTT

d_call: -
clone_size: -
j_call: TRBJ2-1
v_call: TRBV5-4
cdr3_aa: CASSLVGGATYNEQFF
cdr3_nt: TGTGCCAGCAGCTTGGTGGGCGGGGCCACCTACAATGAGCAGTTCTTC

d_call: -
clone_size: -
j_call: TRBJ1-2
v_call: TRBV7-8
cdr3_aa: CASSLDDRYGYTF
cdr3_nt: TGTGCCAGCAGCTTAGATGACAGATATGGCTACACCTTC

d_call: -
clone_size: once
j_call: TRBJ2-1
v_call: TRBV7-3
cdr3_aa: CASSQEDYYNEQFF
cdr3_nt: TGTGCCAGCAGCCAGGAAGACTACTACAATGAGCAGTTCTTC

d_call: TRBD2
clone_size: -
j_call: TRBJ2-1
v_call: TRBV18
cdr3_aa: CASSPPGLAGEIYNEQFF
cdr3_nt: TGTGCCAGCTCACCACCGGGACTAGCGGGGGAGATCTACAATGAGCAGTTCTTC

d_call: -
clone_size: -
j_call: TRBJ2-3
v_call: TRBV7-3
cdr3_aa: CASSFGLRSTDTQYF
cdr3_nt: TGTGCCAGCAGCTTCGGTTTACGGAGCACAGATACGCAGTATTTT

d_call: -
clone_size: -
j_call: TRBJ1-6
v_call: TRBV28
cdr3_aa: CASSLIQYNSPLHF
cdr3_nt: TGTGCCAGCAGTTTGATACAGTATAATTCACCCCTCCACTTT

d_call: -
clone_size: -
j_call: TRBJ2-5
v_call: TRBV11-3
cdr3_aa: CASSLVSKETQYF
cdr3_nt: TGTGCCAGCAGCTTAGTAAGCAAAGAGACCCAGTACTTC

d_call: TRBD1
clone_size: -
j_call: TRBJ2-2
v_call: TRBV6-5
cdr3_aa: CASSRRDSNTGELFF
cdr3_nt: TGTGCCAGCAGTCGCCGGGACAGTAACACCGGGGAGCTGTTTTTT

d_call: -
clone_size: -
j_call: TRBJ2-5
v_call: TRBV30
cdr3_aa: CAWSRPRGSLTSRETQYF
cdr3_nt: TGTGCCTGGAGTAGGCCCAGGGGCAGCTTAACTTCCCGAGAGACCCAGTACTTC

d_call: -
clone_size: -
j_call: TRBJ1-2
v_call: TRBV11-3
cdr3_aa: CASSLSGGRDVNGYTF
cdr3_nt: TGTGCCAGCAGCTTAAGTGGAGGGAGGGACGTGAATGGCTACACCTTC

d_call: -
clone_size: -
j_call: TRBJ2-3
v_call: TRBV11-2
cdr3_aa: CASSPGGVTDTQYF
cdr3_nt: TGTGCCAGCAGTCCCGGCGGGGTCACAGATACGCAGTATTTT

d_call: -
clone_size: -
j_call: TRBJ2-3
v_call: TRBV27
cdr3_aa: CASSFNYLDTQYF
cdr3_nt: TGTGCCAGCAGTTTTAATTACTTAGATACGCAGTATTTT

d_call: TRBD2
clone_size: -
j_call: TRBJ2-5
v_call: TRBV5-1
cdr3_aa: CASREAGGPEETQYF
cdr3_nt: TGCGCCAGCAGAGAAGCGGGGGGGCCGGAAGAGACCCAGTACTTC

d_call: -
clone_size: -
j_call: TRBJ2-4
v_call: TRBV21-1
cdr3_aa: CASSQNGAKNIQYF
cdr3_nt: TGTGCCAGCAGCCAGAACGGGGCCAAAAACATTCAGTACTTC

d_call: -
clone_size: -
j_call: TRBJ1-2
v_call: TRBV7-2
cdr3_aa: CASSVEQGVGGYTF
cdr3_nt: TGTGCCAGCAGCGTAGAACAGGGTGTGGGCGGCTACACCTTC

d_call: TRBD1
clone_size: -
j_call: TRBJ1-4
v_call: TRBV6-5
cdr3_aa: CASSSQGVLGEKLFF
cdr3_nt: TGTGCCAGCAGTTCACAGGGGGTATTAGGTGAAAAACTGTTTTTT

d_call: TRBD1
clone_size: -
j_call: TRBJ1-4
v_call: TRBV2
cdr3_aa: CASREQGEVNEKLFF
cdr3_nt: TGTGCCAGCAGAGAACAGGGGGAGGTTAATGAAAAACTGTTTTTT

d_call: TRBD2
clone_size: -
j_call: TRBJ2-5
v_call: TRBV2
cdr3_aa: CASSLFSGGPDF
cdr3_nt: TGTGCCAGCAGTCTTTTCAGCGGGGGGCCCGACTTC

d_call: TRBD2
clone_size: -
j_call: TRBJ2-3
v_call: TRBV3-1/TRBV3-2
cdr3_aa: CASSQPGLAGGRGDTQYF
cdr3_nt: TGTGCCAGCAGCCAGCCGGGACTAGCGGGGGGCCGGGGGGATACGCAGTATTTT

d_call: -
clone_size: once
j_call: TRBJ2-7
v_call: TRBV5-4
cdr3_aa: CASSPTGVYEQYF
cdr3_nt: TGTGCCAGCAGCCCGACCGGAGTTTACGAGCAGTACTTC

d_call: TRBD1
clone_size: -
j_call: TRBJ2-2
v_call: TRBV10-3
cdr3_aa: CAISDPGRTGHAGELFF
cdr3_nt: TGTGCCATCAGTGACCCCGGTAGGACAGGGCACGCCGGGGAGCTGTTTTTT

d_call: -
clone_size: -
j_call: TRBJ1-1
v_call: TRBV7-9
cdr3_aa: CASTRVAPLTEAFF
cdr3_nt: TGTGCCAGCACCCGGGTGGCACCGCTCACTGAAGCTTTCTTT

d_call: -
clone_size: -
j_call: TRBJ2-7
v_call: TRBV7-2
cdr3_aa: CASSLSFHYEQYF
cdr3_nt: TGTGCCAGCAGTCTTAGTTTCCATTACGAGCAGTACTTC

d_call: -
clone_size: -
j_call: TRBJ2-3
v_call: TRBV4-3
cdr3_aa: CASSSGGGTDTQYF
cdr3_nt: TGCGCCAGCAGCTCTGGCGGGGGCACAGATACGCAGTATTTT

d_call: -
clone_size: -
j_call: TRBJ1-2
v_call: TRBV19
cdr3_aa: CASSIRVQVYGYTF
cdr3_nt: TGTGCCAGTAGTATCAGAGTACAGGTCTATGGCTACACCTTC

d_call: TRBD1
clone_size: -
j_call: TRBJ1-3
v_call: TRBV3-1/TRBV3-2
cdr3_aa: CASSLETGISGNTIYF
cdr3_nt: TGTGCCAGCAGCCTTGAGACAGGGATTTCTGGAAACACCATATATTTT

d_call: TRBD1
clone_size: -
j_call: TRBJ1-4
v_call: TRBV7-6
cdr3_aa: CASSPEGQGFGEKLFF
cdr3_nt: TGTGCCAGCAGCCCAGAGGGACAGGGTTTTGGTGAAAAACTGTTTTTT

d_call: TRBD2
clone_size: once
j_call: TRBJ2-5
v_call: TRBV11-2
cdr3_aa: CASSAGTSGGAWETQYF
cdr3_nt: TGTGCCAGCAGCGCAGGGACTAGCGGGGGGGCCTGGGAGACCCAGTACTTC

d_call: TRBD2
clone_size: -
j_call: TRBJ2-2
v_call: TRBV30
cdr3_aa: CAWAPGTSGGGGTGELFF
cdr3_nt: TGTGCCTGGGCCCCGGGGACTAGCGGGGGAGGTGGCACCGGGGAGCTGTTTTTT

d_call: TRBD1
clone_size: -
j_call: TRBJ2-7
v_call: TRBV3-1/TRBV3-2
cdr3_aa: CASSRDRPSHEQYF
cdr3_nt: TGTGCCAGCAGCCGGGACAGGCCCTCCCACGAGCAGTACTTC

d_call: -
clone_size: -
j_call: TRBJ2-6
v_call: TRBV7-8
cdr3_aa: CASSLASASGANVLTF
cdr3_nt: TGTGCCAGCAGCTTAGCGAGTGCCTCTGGGGCCAACGTCCTGACTTTC

d_call: -
clone_size: -
j_call: TRBJ1-2
v_call: TRBV7-8
cdr3_aa: CASSPKARGAGYGYTF
cdr3_nt: TGTGCCAGCAGCCCGAAGGCACGGGGGGCAGGCTATGGCTACACCTTC

d_call: TRBD2
clone_size: once
j_call: TRBJ2-1
v_call: TRBV7-8
cdr3_aa: CASSKRGPAGGPRNEQFF
cdr3_nt: TGTGCCAGCAGCAAGCGCGGCCCAGCGGGGGGGCCGAGGAATGAGCAGTTCTTC

d_call: -
clone_size: once
j_call: TRBJ2-1
v_call: TRBV5-8
cdr3_aa: CASTDRFSYSYNEQFF
cdr3_nt: TGTGCCAGCACCGACAGGTTTTCCTACTCCTACAATGAGCAGTTCTTC

d_call: -
clone_size: -
j_call: TRBJ1-4
v_call: TRBV2
cdr3_aa: CASRTESNEKLFF
cdr3_nt: TGTGCCAGCCGGACAGAGAGTAATGAAAAACTGTTTTTT

d_call: -
clone_size: -
j_call: TRBJ1-5
v_call: TRBV4-1
cdr3_aa: CASSQVQGSNQPQHF
cdr3_nt: TGCGCCAGCAGCCAAGTCCAGGGGAGCAATCAGCCCCAGCATTTT

d_call: -
clone_size: -
j_call: TRBJ2-1
v_call: TRBV4-1
cdr3_aa: CASSQDLRGSSYNEQFF
cdr3_nt: TGCGCCAGCAGCCAAGATCTTAGGGGGAGCTCCTACAATGAGCAGTTCTTC

d_call: TRBD1
clone_size: -
j_call: TRBJ2-5
v_call: TRBV7-7
cdr3_aa: CASSRQGVSQETQYF
cdr3_nt: TGTGCTAGCAGTCGACAGGGTGTGAGCCAAGAGACCCAGTACTTC

d_call: TRBD1
clone_size: -
j_call: TRBJ1-2
v_call: TRBV3-1/TRBV3-2
cdr3_aa: CASSPVQGARGYTF
cdr3_nt: TGTGCCAGCAGCCCGGTTCAGGGGGCGCGTGGCTACACCTTC

d_call: -
clone_size: once
j_call: TRBJ2-4
v_call: TRBV2
cdr3_aa: CASWTAGILDIQYF
cdr3_nt: TGTGCCAGCTGGACAGCCGGTATTTTGGACATTCAGTACTTC

d_call: TRBD2
clone_size: -
j_call: TRBJ2-1
v_call: TRBV4-3
cdr3_aa: CASSQDRSGGALNEQFF
cdr3_nt: TGCGCCAGCAGCCAAGATCGTAGCGGGGGGGCCCTCAATGAGCAGTTCTTC

d_call: TRBD2
clone_size: -
j_call: TRBJ2-5
v_call: TRBV2
cdr3_aa: CASSGSGGAETQYF
cdr3_nt: TGTGCCAGCAGTGGGAGCGGGGGGGCCGAGACCCAGTACTTC